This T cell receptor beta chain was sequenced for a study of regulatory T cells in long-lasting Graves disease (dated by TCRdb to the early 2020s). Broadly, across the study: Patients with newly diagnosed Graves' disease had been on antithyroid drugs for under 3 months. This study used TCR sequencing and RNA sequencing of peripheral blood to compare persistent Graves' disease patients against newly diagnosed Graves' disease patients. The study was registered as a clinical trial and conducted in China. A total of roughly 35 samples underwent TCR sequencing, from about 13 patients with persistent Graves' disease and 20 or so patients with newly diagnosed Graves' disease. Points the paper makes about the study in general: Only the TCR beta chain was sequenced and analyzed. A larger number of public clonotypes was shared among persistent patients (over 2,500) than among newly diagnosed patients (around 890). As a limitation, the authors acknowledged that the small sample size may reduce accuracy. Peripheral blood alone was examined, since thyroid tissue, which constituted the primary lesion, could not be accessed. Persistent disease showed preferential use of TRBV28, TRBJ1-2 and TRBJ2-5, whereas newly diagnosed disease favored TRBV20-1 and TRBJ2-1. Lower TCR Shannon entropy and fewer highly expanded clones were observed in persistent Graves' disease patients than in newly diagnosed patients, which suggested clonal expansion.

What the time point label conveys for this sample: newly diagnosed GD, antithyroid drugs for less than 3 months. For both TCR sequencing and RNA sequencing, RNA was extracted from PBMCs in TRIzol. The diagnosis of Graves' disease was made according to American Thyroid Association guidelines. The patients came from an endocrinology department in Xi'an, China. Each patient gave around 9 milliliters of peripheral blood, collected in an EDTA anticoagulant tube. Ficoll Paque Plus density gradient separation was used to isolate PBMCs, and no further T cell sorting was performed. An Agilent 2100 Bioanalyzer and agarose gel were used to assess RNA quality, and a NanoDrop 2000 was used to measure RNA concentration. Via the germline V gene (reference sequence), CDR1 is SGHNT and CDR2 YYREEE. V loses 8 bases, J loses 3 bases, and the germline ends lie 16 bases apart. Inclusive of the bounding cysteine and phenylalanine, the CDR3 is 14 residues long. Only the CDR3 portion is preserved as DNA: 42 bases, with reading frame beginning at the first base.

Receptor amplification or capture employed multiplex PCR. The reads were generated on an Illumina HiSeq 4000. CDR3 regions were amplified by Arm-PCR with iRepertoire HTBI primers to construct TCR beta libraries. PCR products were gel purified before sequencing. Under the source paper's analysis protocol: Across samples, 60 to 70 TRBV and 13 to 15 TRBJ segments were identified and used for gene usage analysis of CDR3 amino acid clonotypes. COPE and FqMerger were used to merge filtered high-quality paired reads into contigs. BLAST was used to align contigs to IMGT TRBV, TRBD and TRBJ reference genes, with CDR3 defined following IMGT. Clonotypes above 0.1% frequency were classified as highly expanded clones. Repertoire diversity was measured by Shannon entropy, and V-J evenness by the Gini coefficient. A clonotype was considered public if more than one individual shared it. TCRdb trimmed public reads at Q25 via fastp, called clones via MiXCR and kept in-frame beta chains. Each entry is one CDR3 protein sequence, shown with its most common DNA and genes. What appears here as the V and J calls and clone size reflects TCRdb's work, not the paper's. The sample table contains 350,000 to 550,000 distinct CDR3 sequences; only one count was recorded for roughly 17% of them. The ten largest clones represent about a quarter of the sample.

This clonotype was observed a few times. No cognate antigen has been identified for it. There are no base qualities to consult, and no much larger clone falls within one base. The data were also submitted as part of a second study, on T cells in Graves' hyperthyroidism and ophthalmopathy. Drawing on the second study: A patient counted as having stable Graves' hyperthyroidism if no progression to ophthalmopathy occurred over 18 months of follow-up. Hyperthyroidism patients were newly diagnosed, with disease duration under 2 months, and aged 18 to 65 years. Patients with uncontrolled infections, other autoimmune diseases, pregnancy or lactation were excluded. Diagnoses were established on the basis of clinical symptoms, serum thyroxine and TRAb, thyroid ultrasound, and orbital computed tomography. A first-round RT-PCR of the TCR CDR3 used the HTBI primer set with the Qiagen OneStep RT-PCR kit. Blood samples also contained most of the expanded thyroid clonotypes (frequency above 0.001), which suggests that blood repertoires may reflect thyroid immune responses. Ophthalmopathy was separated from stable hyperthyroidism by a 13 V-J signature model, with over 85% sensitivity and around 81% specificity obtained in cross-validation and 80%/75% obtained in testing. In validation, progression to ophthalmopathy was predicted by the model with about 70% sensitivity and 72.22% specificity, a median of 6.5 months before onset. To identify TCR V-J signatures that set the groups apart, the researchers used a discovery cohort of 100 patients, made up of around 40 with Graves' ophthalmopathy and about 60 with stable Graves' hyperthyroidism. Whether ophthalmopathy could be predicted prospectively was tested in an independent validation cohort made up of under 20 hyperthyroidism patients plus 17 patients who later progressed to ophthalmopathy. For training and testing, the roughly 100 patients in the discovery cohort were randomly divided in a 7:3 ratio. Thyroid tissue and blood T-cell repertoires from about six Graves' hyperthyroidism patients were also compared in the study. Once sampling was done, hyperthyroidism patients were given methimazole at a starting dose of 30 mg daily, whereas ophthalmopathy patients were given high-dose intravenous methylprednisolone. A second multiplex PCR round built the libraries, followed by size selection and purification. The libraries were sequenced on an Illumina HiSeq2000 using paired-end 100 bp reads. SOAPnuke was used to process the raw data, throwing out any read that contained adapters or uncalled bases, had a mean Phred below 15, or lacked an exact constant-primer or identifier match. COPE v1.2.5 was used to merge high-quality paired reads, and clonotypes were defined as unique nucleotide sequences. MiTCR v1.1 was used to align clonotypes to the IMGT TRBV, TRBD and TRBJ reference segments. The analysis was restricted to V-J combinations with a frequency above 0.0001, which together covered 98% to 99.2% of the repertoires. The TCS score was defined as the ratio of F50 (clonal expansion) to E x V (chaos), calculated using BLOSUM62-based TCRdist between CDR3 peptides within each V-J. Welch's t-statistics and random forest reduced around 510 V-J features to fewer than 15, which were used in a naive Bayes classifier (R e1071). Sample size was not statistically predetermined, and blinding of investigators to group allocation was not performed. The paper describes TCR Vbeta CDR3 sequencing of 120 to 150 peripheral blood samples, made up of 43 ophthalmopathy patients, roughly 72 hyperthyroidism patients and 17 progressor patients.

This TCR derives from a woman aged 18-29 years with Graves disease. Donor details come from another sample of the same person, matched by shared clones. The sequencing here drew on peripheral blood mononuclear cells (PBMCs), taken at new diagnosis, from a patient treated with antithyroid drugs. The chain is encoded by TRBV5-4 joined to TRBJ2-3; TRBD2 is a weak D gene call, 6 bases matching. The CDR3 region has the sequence CASTAGPNTDTQYF. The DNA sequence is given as TGTGCCAGTACCGCGGGACCCAATACAGATACGCAGTATTTT. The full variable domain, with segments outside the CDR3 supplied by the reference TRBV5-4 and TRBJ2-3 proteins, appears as ETGVTQSPTHLIKTRGQQVTLRCSSQSGHNTVSWYQQALGQGPQFIFQYYREEENGRGNFPPRFSGLQFPNYSSELNVNALELDDSALYLCASTAGPNTDTQYFGPGTRLTVL.